These 27 T cell receptor beta chains originate from one sample sequenced in a study of T cell repertoires in cytomegalovirus infection. A single record per CDR3 protein comes from TCRdb applying MiXCR to the reads. The sample lists about 360,000 distinct CDR3 sequences; around 18% were seen once. The specimen sequenced was PBMCs. The receptors originated from a human donor in good health (CMV status not recorded). Some clones in this sample may be carry-over from other donors' samples.

This clonotype has more than one count but fewer than ten. The chain couples TRBV6-1 to TRBJ2-2, with TRBD1 matching over 9 bases. The V gene's germline CDR1 is MNHNS and CDR2 SASEGT. The CDR3 is 16 residues long. Trimming removed 5 bases from V and 5 bases from J; junction bases left unmatched: 9. The CDR3 spells CASSPTGGRRTGELFF. The CDR3 coding sequence is TGTGCCAGCAGTCCGACAGGGGGTAGGCGAACCGGGGAGCTGTTTTTT.

The rearrangement uses TRBV28 and TRBJ1-4; no clear D. There are 16 residues in the CDR3. Trimming removed 2 bases at V and 8 bases at J, with 18 bases between. The V gene's germline CDR1 is MDHEN and CDR2 SYDVKM. The DNA for the CDR3 is TGTGCCAGCAGTTTAAGAACCCCGTTTTTGGGGGAAAAACTGTTTTTT. Its translation is CASSLRTPFLGEKLFF.

This clonotype was counted at least ten times. The rearrangement uses TRBV7-2 and TRBJ2-3, with D possibly TRBD2 on 6 matching bases. V was clipped by 6 bases and J by 2 bases, with 15 bases between them. The CDR3 has 15 residues. Germline lookup yields CDR1 SGHTA and CDR2 FQGNSA. The CDR3 is CASRGGNTYTDTQYF. The CDR3 DNA is TGTGCCAGCAGGGGAGGAAACACTTACACAGATACGCAGTATTTT.

The sample holds many counts of this clonotype. The chain carries TRBV7-9 and TRBJ2-7, with D perhaps TRBD1 (5 bases). The germline gives CDR1 SEHNR, CDR2 FQNEAQ (reference sequence). This CDR3 comprises 14 residues. Trimming took off 2 bases at V and 5 bases at J, with 13 bases between the two ends. This CDR3 reads CASSLLGLGDEQYF. As DNA, the CDR3 is TGTGCCAGCAGCTTATTGGGGCTCGGCGACGAGCAGTACTTC.

CDR3 sequence (DNA): TGTGCCAGCAAACTCCAGCGGAGCACAGATACGCAGTATTTT. It specifies CASKLQRSTDTQYF. This chain links TRBV2 with TRBJ2-3, with D maybe TRBD2 (5 bases). Germline V CDR1 and CDR2: SNHLY, FYNNEI. V lost 7 bases, J lost 0 bases, and 11 bases lay in between. The CDR3 contains 14 residues.

This rearrangement joins TRBV5-4 to TRBJ1-6; no reliable D call. Trimming pared 4 bases from V and 7 bases from J, leaving 12 bases between. CDR1 is SGHNT and CDR2 is YYREEE in the germline V gene (reference sequence). The CDR3 has 14 amino acids. CDR3: CASSRGPTNSPLHF. As DNA, the CDR3 is TGTGCCAGCAGCCGAGGGCCCACAAATTCACCCCTCCACTTT.

There are a few counts of this clonotype. The chain joins TRBV6-5 to TRBJ2-3; D ambiguous. Germline V gene data show CDR1 as MNHEY and CDR2 as SVGAGI. The CDR3 loop spans 15 amino acids. Between the trimmed V and J ends, which lost 0 bases and 1 base, there was a span of 8 bases. The DNA for the CDR3 is TGTGCCAGCAGTTACTCAGGTTGGGGCACAGATACGCAGTATTTT. The encoded protein is CASSYSGWGTDTQYF.

This clonotype has only a few counts. This may stem from a read error, because a much larger clone lies one nucleotide away. The V call is TRBV6-5, the J call TRBJ2-3; D unresolved. The CDR3 extends over 11 amino acids. V was pared by 6 bases and J by 5 bases, with 6 bases between. The V gene's germline CDR1 is MNHEY and CDR2 SVGAGI. CDR3 in DNA: TGTGCCAGCAGGTTCCGAGATACGCAGTATTTT. Protein: CASRFRDTQYF.

The rearrangement uses TRBV9 and TRBJ2-3; no reliable D call. Germline values: CDR1 SGDLS, CDR2 YYNGEE. Trimming removed 0 bases at V and 5 bases at J, with 4 bases between. The CDR3 totals 12 residues. This CDR3 reads CASSVGEDTQYF. The CDR3 coding sequence is TGTGCCAGCAGCGTAGGGGAAGATACGCAGTATTTT.

J is TRBJ2-3 and V is TRBV6-8, with a possible D match to TRBD2 (5 bases). The CDR3 runs 14 residues. Germline assignment: CDR1 MNHGY and CDR2 SAAAGT. The ends were cut back, 9 bases at V and 3 bases at J, with 16 bases in the middle. The CDR3 sequence is CASQSGRGTDTQYF. DNA of the CDR3: TGTGCCAGTCAGAGTGGCCGAGGGACAGATACGCAGTATTTT.

The CDR3 is CASSSGQGRNSPLHF. DNA for the CDR3: TGTGCCAGCAGCTCGGGACAGGGTAGAAATTCACCCCTCCACTTT. This chain uses TRBV5-6 with TRBJ1-6, with 9 positions matching TRBD1. Germline CDR1 is SGHDT and CDR2 is YYEEEE. This CDR3 spans 15 amino acids. Trimming at V came to 3 bases and at J to 7 bases, leaving 5 bases not matched to a gene.

The genes are TRBV12-3 or TRBV12-4 and TRBJ2-7; D gene ambiguous. The CDR3 has 15 residues. Trimming pared 4 bases from V and 0 bases from J, leaving 13 bases between. CDR3 sequence reads: CASSSFSALSYEQYF. The CDR3 nucleotides are TGTGCCAGCAGTTCCTTTTCGGCCCTCTCCTACGAGCAGTACTTC.

The table lists this clonotype with many counts. The V call is TRBV11-2, the J call TRBJ1-5; D is unclear. The CDR3 is made up of 13 amino acids. Germline CDR1 is SGHAT and CDR2 is FQNNGV. Deletions cut 4 bases from V and 6 bases from J, with 10 bases between. The DNA of the CDR3 is TGTGCCAGCAGCTCTGAGCTAGGTCAGCCCCAGCATTTT. As protein: CASSSELGQPQHF.

On this clonotype itself: The junction departs from the called germline gene at one end, perhaps through a read error. The chain recombines TRBV2 with TRBJ2-7; D might be TRBD1 (6 bases). CDR3 size: 13 residues. Germline assignment: CDR1 SNHLY and CDR2 FYNNEI. The CDR3 protein is CDSAGQGIYEQYF. CDR3 nucleotide sequence: TGTGACAGCGCGGGCCAGGGGATCTACGAGCAGTACTTC.

This clonotype was seen only a few times. The chain combines TRBV5-1 with TRBJ1-1, with D tentatively TRBD1 (5 bases). Trimming took off 5 bases at V and 7 bases at J, with 21 bases between the two ends. CDR3 length: 15 residues. The germline CDR1 and CDR2 sequences are SGHRS and YFSETQ. This chain's CDR3 is CASSFRAPPGGEAFF. CDR3 nucleotide sequence: TGCGCCAGCAGTTTCAGGGCGCCTCCGGGGGGTGAAGCTTTCTTT.

This clonotype was recorded many times. The chain joins TRBV7-8 to TRBJ1-1, with D unresolved. Germline CDR1 and CDR2: SGHVS and FQNEAQ. The CDR3 sequence is 12 residues long. V was shortened by 5 bases and J by 10 bases, with 14 bases between the two germline ends. CDR3 protein: CASSPAERRAFF. CDR3 sequence (DNA): TGTGCCAGCAGCCCCGCCGAGAGGAGAGCTTTCTTT. The variable domain in full, with the rest retrieved from reference TRBV7-8 and TRBJ1-1, is GAGVSQSPRYKVAKRGQDVALRCDPISGHVSLFWYQQALGQGPEFLTYFQNEAQLDKSGLPSDRFFAERPEGSVSTLKIQRTQQEDSAVYLCASSPAERRAFFGQGTRLTVV.

In this sample, this clonotype turned up a few times. The chain combines TRBV18 with TRBJ1-3, with 7 positions matching TRBD1. CDR1 is KGHSH, CDR2 LQKENI, per germline. The CDR3 runs to 16 residues. V gave up 3 bases and J gave up 7 bases; unmatched junction bases: 12. CDR3: CASSPGVPLTGNTIYF. CDR3 coding DNA: TGTGCCAGCTCACCCGGCGTCCCGCTGACAGGGAACACCATATATTTT.

This clonotype was seen a handful of times. The junction shows a germline mismatch at one end, possibly a read error. This chain connects TRBV4-1 to TRBJ1-1; D might be TRBD1 (5 bases). Germline V gene data show CDR1 as MGHRA and CDR2 as YSYEKL. The CDR3 extends over 15 amino acids. CDR3 protein: CASSQDQRGDTEAFF. The CDR3 DNA follows: TGTGCCAGCAGCCAAGATCAGAGGGGTGACACTGAAGCTTTCTTT.

This clonotype has ten or more counts. The chain is built from TRBV12-3 or TRBV12-4 and TRBJ1-4; TRBD1 agrees at 10 bases. CDR3 size: 15 residues. Unmatched junction bases numbered 8, after V lost 5 bases and J lost 8 bases. CDR3 sequence: CASSLHGTGDEKLFF. The CDR3 DNA is TGTGCCAGCAGTCTGCACGGGACAGGGGACGAAAAACTGTTTTTT.

The table lists this clonotype with a few counts. This chain links TRBV2 with TRBJ1-1; D gene unclear. Trimming cost V 6 bases and J 4 bases, with 12 bases left between them. Germline V gene data show CDR1 as SNHLY and CDR2 as FYNNEI. This CDR3 has 13 residues. The CDR3 spells CASRGVPSTEAFF. The CDR3 DNA follows: TGTGCCAGCAGGGGAGTACCTAGCACTGAAGCTTTCTTT. The entire variable domain, with the rest obtained from reference TRBV2 and TRBJ1-1, is as follows: EPEVTQTPSHQVTQMGQEVILRCVPISNHLYFYWYRQILGQKVEFLVSFYNNEISEKSEIFDDQFSVERPDGSNFTLKIRSTKLEDSAMYFCASRGVPSTEAFFGQGTRLTVV.

The chain uses TRBV6-2 or TRBV6-3 and TRBJ2-3; possibly TRBD1 for D (6 bases). V was cut by 2 bases and J by 3 bases, with 18 bases left in between. This CDR3 comprises 17 residues. Germline-derived CDR1 and CDR2 are MNHEY and SVGEGT. The CDR3 nucleotides read TGTGCCAGCAGTTACAGTGAAGCAGGGGTTCGAACAGATACGCAGTATTTT. This gives the protein CASSYSEAGVRTDTQYF.

This clonotype occurred a few times. The chain joins TRBV27 to TRBJ2-5, with a possible D match to TRBD2 (8 bases). Deletions cut 6 bases from V and 5 bases from J, with 13 bases between. There are 13 residues in the CDR3. Germline CDR1 MNHEY, CDR2 SMNVEV (reference sequence). CDR3 DNA sequence: TGTGCCAGCAGATCGGGAGGGGGCGAGACCCAGTACTTC. It specifies CASRSGGGETQYF.

This clonotype was observed many times. The chain uses TRBV7-2 and TRBJ1-6; 9 bases agree with TRBD1. CDR1 SGHTA and CDR2 FQGNSA come from the germline V gene. V lost 5 bases, J lost 9 bases, and 8 bases stayed unmatched. CDR3 length equals 15 residues. The CDR3 region has the DNA TGTGCCAGCAGCCCGTCGGGACAGGGCGGTTCACCCCTCCACTTT. Translation: CASSPSGQGGSPLHF.

The chain links TRBV20-1 to TRBJ2-5, with TRBD2 identical over 14 bases. The CDR3 runs to 17 residues. The germline V gene encodes CDR1 DFQATT and CDR2 SNEGSKA (reference sequence). With 6 bases clipped from V and 5 bases from J, the junction kept 14 bases outside the gene matches. This CDR3 reads CSATGLAGDIWGETQYF. The CDR3 bases are TGCAGTGCCACGGGACTAGCGGGAGACATTTGGGGGGAGACCCAGTACTTC.

This clonotype was seen more than once but under ten times. The chain is built from TRBV28 and TRBJ2-5; no clear D. The CDR3 sequence is 13 residues long. The germline CDR1 and CDR2 sequences are MDHEN and SYDVKM. Trimming took 6 bases from V and 5 from J, leaving 13 bases between them. The CDR3 coding sequence is TGTGCCAGCAGCCTCCCCCATCGCGAGACCCAGTACTTC. Translating gives CASSLPHRETQYF.

The J gene is TRBJ2-1, the V gene TRBV4-2; TRBD2 matches at 9 bases. V shed 0 bases and J 4 bases; nucleotides not matched to a gene: 4. This CDR3 has 16 amino acids. The germline V gene has CDR1 LGHNA and CDR2 YNFKEQ. CDR3 sequence: CASSQEASGGYNEQFF. CDR3 DNA sequence: TGTGCCAGCAGCCAAGAGGCCAGCGGGGGGTACAATGAGCAGTTCTTC.

Ten or more counts support this clonotype. V and J are TRBV12-3 or TRBV12-4 and TRBJ2-7; no reliable D call. CDR3 length equals 14 residues. Trimming removed 6 bases from V and 3 bases from J, with 15 bases in between. The CDR3 nucleotides read TGTGCCAGCAGCCCCCAGCAGGTTAGCTACGAGCAGTACTTC. Protein sequence: CASSPQQVSYEQYF.